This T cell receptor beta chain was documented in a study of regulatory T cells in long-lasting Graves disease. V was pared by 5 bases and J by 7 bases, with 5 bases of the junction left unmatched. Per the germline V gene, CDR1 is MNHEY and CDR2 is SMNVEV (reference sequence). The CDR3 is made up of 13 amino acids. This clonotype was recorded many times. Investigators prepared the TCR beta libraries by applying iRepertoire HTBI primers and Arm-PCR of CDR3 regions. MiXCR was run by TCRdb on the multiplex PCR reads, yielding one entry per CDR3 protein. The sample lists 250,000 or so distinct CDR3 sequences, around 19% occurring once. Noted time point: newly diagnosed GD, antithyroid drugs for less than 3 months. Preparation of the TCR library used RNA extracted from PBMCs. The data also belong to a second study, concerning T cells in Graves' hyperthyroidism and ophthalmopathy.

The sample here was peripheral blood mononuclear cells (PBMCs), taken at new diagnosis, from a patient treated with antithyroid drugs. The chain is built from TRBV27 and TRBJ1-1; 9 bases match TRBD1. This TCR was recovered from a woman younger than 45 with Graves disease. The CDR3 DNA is TGTGCCAGCAGTCCCCGACAGGGGGGTGAAGCTTTCTTT. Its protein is CASSPRQGGEAFF.